These 23 T cell receptor beta chains originate from one sample sequenced in a study of CD8 T cells in Susac syndrome. Reverse transcription of roughly 0.5 to 1 ug RNA was performed with random hexamers. MiXCR, applied by TCRdb to the immunoSEQ multiplex PCR reads, yields one record per CDR3 protein. The sample contains about 250,000 distinct CDR3 sequences, 90% to 95% of which appear only once. What was sequenced was CD4+ T cells from PBMCs. Receptor source: a human donor with multiple sclerosis.

The genes are TRBV9 and TRBJ1-5, with D perhaps TRBD1 (5 bases). CDR3 length: 13 residues. The V gene lost 1 base and the J gene lost 6 bases, with 8 bases spanning the gap. In germline, CDR1 is SGDLS, CDR2 YYNGEE. The CDR3 reads CASSVQGSQPQHF. The DNA for the CDR3 is TGTGCCAGCAGCGTACAGGGATCTCAGCCCCAGCATTTT.

This rearrangement joins TRBV9 to TRBJ2-1; TRBD2 might be the D (6 bases). The CDR3 consists of 17 residues. V was clipped by 0 bases and J by 0 bases, with 13 bases between them. The germline V gene encodes CDR1 SGDLS and CDR2 YYNGEE. The CDR3 bases are TGTGCCAGCAGCGTAGAGTTGCGGGGCGACTCCTACAATGAGCAGTTCTTC. Its protein is CASSVELRGDSYNEQFF.

The gene calls are TRBV27 and TRBJ1-1; tentatively, D is TRBD1 (5 bases). Germline V lookup: CDR1 MNHEY, CDR2 SMNVEV (reference sequence). Trimming pared 5 bases from V and 1 base from J, leaving 17 bases between. CDR3 size: 16 residues. This CDR3 reads CASSPLPGLSNTEAFF. Written as DNA, the CDR3 is TGTGCCAGCAGTCCCCTACCGGGACTCTCGAACACTGAAGCTTTCTTT.

V and J are TRBV5-4 and TRBJ2-1; D gene ambiguous. Trimming took 3 bases from V and 7 from J, leaving 11 bases between them. The CDR3 extends over 13 amino acids. Germline CDR1 reads SGHNT; CDR2 reads YYREEE (reference sequence). The CDR3 DNA reads as TGTGCCAGCAGCTCCCCAAACCGAAATGAGCAGTTCTTC. The encoded protein is CASSSPNRNEQFF. Full variable domain (rest looked up from reference TRBV5-4 and TRBJ2-1): ETGVTQSPTHLIKTRGQQVTLRCSSQSGHNTVSWYQQALGQGPQFIFQYYREEENGRGNFPPRFSGLQFPNYSSELNVNALELDDSALYLCASSSPNRNEQFFGPGTRLTVL.

The rearrangement uses TRBV5-4 and TRBJ2-5; D not resolved. CDR1 is SGHNT, CDR2 YYREEE, per germline (reference sequence). The CDR3 runs to 13 residues. Trimming cost V 4 bases and J 4 bases, with 11 bases left between them. CDR3 nucleotide sequence: TGTGCCAGCAGCCCAACGCTGACAGAGACCCAGTACTTC. Its translation is CASSPTLTETQYF.

The chain carries TRBV20-1 and TRBJ1-1, with a weak D call TRBD1 (6 bases). Germline lookup yields CDR1 DFQATT and CDR2 SNEGSKA (reference sequence). The CDR3 has 14 residues. Trimming took off 0 bases at V and 1 base at J, with 9 bases between the two ends. The CDR3 DNA follows: TGCAGTGCTAGAGATGGGACAAAGAACACTGAAGCTTTCTTT. Protein sequence: CSARDGTKNTEAFF.

This clonotype was seen just once. As DNA, the CDR3 is TGTGCCAGCAGCTCTCGGGTGGACTATGGCTACACCTTC. Protein sequence: CASSSRVDYGYTF. The V and J genes are TRBV7-9 and TRBJ1-2, with D hard to call. The CDR3 spans 13 residues. Trimming removed 4 bases at V and 3 bases at J, with 9 bases between. The germline CDR1 and CDR2 sequences are SEHNR and FQNEAQ (reference sequence).

The chain carries TRBV9 and TRBJ2-3; the match to TRBD2 covers 7 bases. V shed 3 bases, J shed 3 bases, and the junction held 16 bases outside the gene matches. This CDR3 comprises 18 residues. Germline loops: CDR1 SGDLS, CDR2 YYNGEE. CDR3 bases: TGTGCCAGCAGCGCGACGTCCCTAGCAGTGGGAGGGACAGATACGCAGTATTTT. Translating gives CASSATSLAVGGTDTQYF.

A word on this clonotype: One end of the junction is discordant with germline, which a read error may explain. The chain is built from TRBV24-1 and TRBJ2-2; 10 bases map to TRBD2. Germline V lookup: CDR1 KGHDR, CDR2 SFDVKD. The CDR3 extends over 15 amino acids. In nucleotides, the CDR3 is TGTGCCACCAGTTCCCCTAGCGGGGGCACCCGGGAGCTGTTTTTT. Its translation is CATSSPSGGTRELFF.

This chain joins TRBV6-2 or TRBV6-3 and TRBJ2-7; the match to TRBD1 covers 9 bases. Germline loops: CDR1 MNHEY, CDR2 SVGEGT. This CDR3 is built from 14 residues. With V trimmed by 2 bases and J by 9 bases, 8 bases remained unmatched. The CDR3 here is CASSYTGTGLGQYF. CDR3 DNA: TGTGCCAGCAGTTACACCGGGACAGGGTTAGGGCAGTACTTC.

CDR3 loop: CASSYSGEAFF. The CDR3 nucleotides are TGTGCCAGCAGTTATAGTGGTGAAGCTTTCTTT. The V call is TRBV12-3 or TRBV12-4, the J call TRBJ1-1; D remains ambiguous. CDR3 length: 11 amino acids. The V and J ends lost 4 bases and 7 bases respectively, with 7 bases between them.

J is TRBJ1-2 and V is TRBV4-1, with 7 bases fitting TRBD1. Trimming removed 3 bases from V and 2 bases from J; junction bases left unmatched: 9. There are 16 residues in the CDR3. Germline V gene sequence: CDR1 MGHRA, CDR2 YSYEKL. CDR3 sequence reads: CASSHPGGTANYGYTF. The CDR3 DNA reads TGCGCCAGCAGCCACCCAGGCGGGACAGCGAACTATGGCTACACCTTC.

The DNA for the CDR3 is TGTGCCATCAGTAGGGACTCGGATGAGCAGTTCTTC. Translation: CAISRDSDEQFF. This chain joins TRBV10-3 and TRBJ2-1; D is perhaps TRBD2 (6 bases). Germline CDR1 ENHRY, CDR2 SYGVKD. Trimming left V 5 bases short and J 8 bases short, with 10 bases between. This CDR3 has 12 residues.

V and J are TRBV19 and TRBJ2-3; TRBD1 matches 7 bases. The CDR3 is made up of 13 amino acids. Germline CDR1 and CDR2: LNHDA and SQIVND (reference sequence). The trim removed 5 bases at V and 3 bases at J, leaving 2 bases unmatched. CDR3 coding DNA: TGTGCCAGTAGTGTGGACAGGACAGATACGCAGTATTTT. This codes for CASSVDRTDTQYF. The full variable domain, with the rest looked up from reference TRBV19 and TRBJ2-3, is DGGITQSPKYLFRKEGQNVTLSCEQNLNHDAMYWYRQDPGQGLRLIYYSQIVNDFQKGDIAEGYSVSREKKESFPLTVTSAQKNPTAFYLCASSVDRTDTQYFGPGTRLTVL.

The chain joins TRBV20-1 to TRBJ2-5; 7 nucleotides line up with TRBD2. The trim removed 5 bases at V and 4 bases at J, leaving 7 bases unmatched. Germline values: CDR1 DFQATT, CDR2 SNEGSKA (reference sequence). The CDR3 length is 13 residues. CDR3 protein: CSAGDLAAETQYF. Written as DNA, the CDR3 is TGCAGTGCTGGGGACCTAGCGGCAGAGACCCAGTACTTC.

The chain carries TRBV6-6 and TRBJ1-3; no firm D call. Germline CDR1 MNHNY, CDR2 SVGAGI (reference sequence). With 2 bases removed from V and 2 bases from J, the gap between germline ends came to 10 bases. CDR3 size: 15 residues. The CDR3 spells CASSYDLATGNTIYF. CDR3 sequence (DNA): TGTGCCAGCAGTTACGACCTTGCTACTGGAAACACCATATATTTT.

CDR3 residues: CASSLHRGLAGVRETQYF. In nucleotides, the CDR3 is TGTGCCAGCAGCTTACACCGGGGACTAGCGGGAGTCCGAGAGACCCAGTACTTC. The chain uses TRBV7-3 and TRBJ2-5, with TRBD2 identical over 14 bases. The CDR3 has 18 residues. Germline loops: CDR1 SGHTA, CDR2 FQGTGA. V lost 2 bases and J lost 4; bases outside the gene matches: 9.

The chain recombines TRBV6-4 with TRBJ2-3; TRBD2 aligns across 8 bases. Germline values: CDR1 MRHNA, CDR2 SNTAGT. This CDR3 region has 14 residues. The J segment lost 3 bases and the V segment lost 2 bases, leaving 1 base of the junction unmatched. The CDR3 sequence: CASSDGGGTDTQYF. CDR3 sequence (DNA): TGTGCCAGCAGTGACGGCGGGGGGACAGATACGCAGTATTTT.

A note on this clonotype: No conserved phenylalanine or tryptophan ends this CDR3, so it is likely a read error. The DNA is omitted, as the CDR3 cannot be located on it reliably, and the CDR3 follows TCRdb's listing. The gene calls are TRBV7-9 and TRBJ1-1. The V gene's germline CDR1 is SEHNR and CDR2 FQNEAQ (reference sequence). 9 amino acids form the CDR3, both terminal residues included. The CDR3 region is CASSFVGPL.

Regarding this clonotype: The DNA is omitted, as the CDR3 cannot be located on it reliably, and the CDR3 follows TCRdb's listing. The gene calls are TRBV11-2 and TRBJ2-7; the table's D call of TRBD1 was not tested on the DNA. The CDR3 is 15 residues long, counting both termini. CDR1 SGHAT and CDR2 FQNNGV come from the germline V gene. The chain's CDR3 is CASSFSSGPAYEQYF.

CDR3 nucleotide sequence: TGTGCCAGTAGTATGGGGGGCCAATACAATGAGCAGTTCTTC. It translates to CASSMGGQYNEQFF. The chain is built from TRBV19 and TRBJ2-1; D is perhaps TRBD1 or TRBD2 (6 bases each). The CDR3 has 14 amino acids. Germline V gene data show CDR1 as LNHDA and CDR2 as SQIVND (reference sequence). V was cut by 3 bases and J by 4 bases, with 10 bases left in between.

This clonotype was counted once. The chain couples TRBV29-1 to TRBJ2-3; D might be TRBD1 (5 bases). This CDR3 contains 13 residues. Germline loops: CDR1 SQVTM, CDR2 ANQGSEA. V lost 2 bases and J lost 3, with 9 bases in between. CDR3 loop: CSVELQGTDTQYF. In DNA, the CDR3 is TGCAGCGTTGAATTGCAGGGAACAGATACGCAGTATTTT.

This rearrangement joins TRBV29-1 to TRBJ1-2; unclear D gene. Deletions cut 7 bases from V and 5 bases from J, with 2 bases between. CDR3 size: 8 residues. Germline-derived CDR1 and CDR2 are SQVTM and ANQGSEA. The CDR3: CSAYGYTF. Here the CDR3 DNA reads TGCAGCGCTTATGGCTACACCTTC.